These 15 T cell receptor beta chains originate from one sample sequenced in a study of PD-L1 blockade in urothelial cancer. TCRdb's table, derived via immunoSEQ multiplex PCR, lists solely in-frame clones and lacks some. The table records about 100,000 clones, approximately 90% of them present only once. The sequencing here drew on PBMCs, taken around atezolizumab (anti-PD-L1) treatment. The receptor set was obtained from a woman of 80 years or more with urothelial cancer.

The chain employs TRBV19 and TRBJ1-5, with D maybe TRBD1 (5 bases). In germline, CDR1 is LNHDA, CDR2 SQIVND (reference sequence). The CDR3 runs to 14 residues. Trimming took off 5 bases at V and 2 bases at J, with 10 bases between the two ends. In nucleotides, the CDR3 is TGTGCCAGTAGTCCAGGGTTAGGCAATCAGCCCCAGCATTTT. Translation: CASSPGLGNQPQHF.

V and J are TRBV4-2 and TRBJ1-3, with D unresolved. The CDR3 contains 16 residues. Looked up from germline, CDR1 is LGHNA and CDR2 is YNFKEQ. The V end was cut by 0 bases, the J end by 3 bases, with 12 bases between. Here the CDR3 reads CASSQDQHGVGNTIYF. The CDR3 coding sequence is TGTGCCAGCAGCCAAGATCAACACGGGGTTGGAAACACCATATATTTT.

This rearrangement joins TRBV19 to TRBJ2-5; TRBD2 matches 8 bases. Unmatched junction bases numbered 4, after V lost 6 bases and J lost 4 bases. Germline V gene lookup returns CDR1 LNHDA and CDR2 SQIVND (reference sequence). The CDR3 covers 13 residues. CDR3 sequence: CASSGRVGETQYF. CDR3 sequence (DNA): TGTGCCAGTAGCGGGAGGGTTGGAGAGACCCAGTACTTC. The complete variable domain, with remaining parts taken from reference TRBV19 and TRBJ2-5, reads DGGITQSPKYLFRKEGQNVTLSCEQNLNHDAMYWYRQDPGQGLRLIYYSQIVNDFQKGDIAEGYSVSREKKESFPLTVTSAQKNPTAFYLCASSGRVGETQYFGPGTRLLVL.

The chain couples TRBV30 to TRBJ1-2; D ambiguous. This CDR3 is built from 13 residues. V was cut by 3 bases and J by 4 bases, with 12 bases left in between. CDR1 and CDR2 (germline): GTSNPN, SVGIG (reference sequence). Written as DNA, the CDR3 is TGTGCCTGGAGGAGGGAAACTAGCTATGGCTACACCTTC. This encodes CAWRRETSYGYTF.

This chain links TRBV9 with TRBJ2-1; 8 positions agree with TRBD2. J was trimmed by 9 bases and V by 0 bases; bases with no gene match: 8. CDR3 length: 15 residues. The V gene's germline CDR1 is SGDLS and CDR2 YYNGEE. The CDR3 coding sequence is TGTGCCAGCAGCGTAGCGGGAGGGCCAACTGGTGAGCAGTTCTTC. This sequence encodes CASSVAGGPTGEQFF.

The chain employs TRBV7-9 and TRBJ2-7; 7 bases agree with TRBD2. J gave up 3 bases and V 1 base, and 6 bases lay outside the gene matches. This CDR3 is 15 amino acids long. The V gene's germline CDR1 is SEHNR and CDR2 FQNEAQ (reference sequence). CDR3 residues: CASSLVSGGHYEQYF. The CDR3 DNA is TGTGCCAGCAGCTTAGTGTCGGGAGGTCACTACGAGCAGTACTTC.

In its sample, this clone was seen a few times. This chain joins TRBV5-4 and TRBJ2-7; no clear D. V was cut by 3 bases and J by 7 bases, with 14 bases left in between. CDR1 is SGHNT and CDR2 is YYREEE in the germline V gene (reference sequence). The CDR3 runs 13 residues. The CDR3 sequence is CASSSARGGEQYF. The DNA for the CDR3 is TGTGCCAGCAGCTCGGCACGCGGTGGGGAGCAGTACTTC.

This chain joins TRBV6-5 and TRBJ1-4; D is uncertain. Trimming pared 7 bases from V and 8 bases from J, leaving 17 bases between. The CDR3 is 14 amino acids. CDR1 is MNHEY, CDR2 SVGAGI, per germline. The CDR3 protein is CASTAGLKGEKLFF. For the CDR3, the DNA is TGTGCCAGCACTGCGGGTCTTAAGGGAGAAAAACTGTTTTTT.

This clone was picked up one time. Here the CDR3 reads CASSPAGGPEQFF. DNA of the CDR3: TGTGCCAGCAGCCCCGCAGGGGGCCCTGAGCAGTTCTTC. J is TRBJ2-1 and V is TRBV11-2; 8 bases are a match to TRBD1. The CDR3 totals 13 residues. The J segment lost 9 bases and the V segment lost 5 bases, leaving 6 bases of the junction unmatched. Germline CDR1 and CDR2: SGHAT and FQNNGV. The variable domain in full, with the rest retrieved from reference TRBV11-2 and TRBJ2-1, is EAGVAQSPRYKIIEKRQSVAFWCNPISGHATLYWYQQILGQGPKLLIQFQNNGVVDDSQLPKDRFSAERLKGVDSTLKIQPAKLEDSAVYLCASSPAGGPEQFFGPGTRLTVL.

The V and J genes are TRBV7-9 and TRBJ2-1; no reliable D call. CDR3 size: 12 residues. Germline CDR1 SEHNR, CDR2 FQNEAQ (reference sequence). V was pared by 6 bases and J by 9 bases, with 12 bases between. The CDR3: CASRPSHPEQFF. Written as DNA, the CDR3 is TGTGCCAGCAGACCAAGCCATCCTGAGCAGTTCTTC.

The chain recombines TRBV7-8 with TRBJ2-1; maybe TRBD1 (6 bases). This CDR3 region has 14 residues. Per the germline V gene, CDR1 is SGHVS and CDR2 is FQNEAQ. Between the trimmed V and J ends, which lost 5 bases and 2 bases, there was a span of 10 bases. The CDR3 DNA is TGTGCCAGCAGCCACCGGGACACCTACAATGAGCAGTTCTTC. This translates into CASSHRDTYNEQFF.

The rearrangement uses TRBV7-9 and TRBJ1-4; 12 nucleotides match TRBD1. The junction had 10 bases not matched to a gene; V was cut back by 3 bases and J by 8 bases. The CDR3 is 17 residues long. In germline, CDR1 is SEHNR, CDR2 FQNEAQ (reference sequence). The CDR3 nucleotides read TGTGCCAGCAGCTTCGCCGGGACAGGGGGCCTGGGGGAAAAACTGTTTTTT. The encoded protein is CASSFAGTGGLGEKLFF.

This clone was seen only once. V is TRBV28 and J is TRBJ2-2; 10 bases fit TRBD1. CDR3 length: 15 residues. Germline CDR1 reads MDHEN; CDR2 reads SYDVKM. V lost 5 bases to trimming and J lost 4 bases; unmatched junction nucleotides: 4. The CDR3 spells CASSRRDRGTGELFF. CDR3 nucleotide sequence: TGTGCCAGCAGTCGCCGGGACAGGGGCACCGGGGAGCTGTTTTTT. The full variable domain, its missing parts supplied by reference TRBV28 and TRBJ2-2, is DVKVTQSSRYLVKRTGEKVFLECVQDMDHENMFWYRQDPGLGLRLIYFSYDVKMKEKGDIPEGYSVSREKKERFSLILESASTNQTSMYLCASSRRDRGTGELFFGEGSRLTVL.

This chain uses TRBV5-1 with TRBJ1-3; possible D gene TRBD1, 5 bases. CDR3 length equals 14 residues. Germline CDR1 reads SGHRS; CDR2 reads YFSETQ. Trimming took 4 bases from V and 2 from J, leaving 10 bases between them. Here the CDR3 DNA reads TGCGCCAGCAGCCCGGACACAGCTGGAAACACCATATATTTT. Translation gives CASSPDTAGNTIYF.

The V call is TRBV2, the J call TRBJ1-2, with TRBD1 matching over 8 bases. J gave up 4 bases and V 6 bases, and 7 bases lay outside the gene matches. The CDR3 sequence is 14 residues long. Looked up from germline, CDR1 is SNHLY and CDR2 is FYNNEI. The CDR3 here is CASRSQGVIYGYTF. CDR3 DNA: TGTGCCAGCAGATCACAGGGGGTGATCTATGGCTACACCTTC.